The next 9 T cell receptor beta chains were all read from a single sample in a study of blood T cell repertoires in COVID-19. Generated by immunoSEQ multiplex PCR, the TCRdb table keeps only in-frame clones and is missing some. The table lists about 240,000 clones, approximately 78% of them singletons, with 9.5% to 15% in the top ten. Sequencing was done on a sample of peripheral blood. These receptors were collected from a woman in her sixties with active or convalescent COVID-19.

This clone has only a few counts. The V gene is TRBV5-1, the J gene TRBJ1-5; D not resolved. The CDR3 has 13 amino acids. Trimming removed 4 bases from V and 6 bases from J, with 11 bases in between. Per germline, CDR1 SGHRS and CDR2 YFSETQ. The CDR3 DNA follows: TGCGCCAGCAGCCTATACGGAGGTCAGCCCCAGCATTTT. The encoded protein is CASSLYGGQPQHF. Full variable domain (remainder filled in from reference TRBV5-1 and TRBJ1-5): KAGVTQTPRYLIKTRGQQVTLSCSPISGHRSVSWYQQTPGQGLQFLFEYFSETQRNKGNFPGRFSGRQFSNSRSEMNVSTLELGDSALYLCASSLYGGQPQHFGDGTRLSIL.

The chain carries TRBV5-5 and TRBJ1-5; 7 bases fit TRBD1. Germline assignment: CDR1 SGHKS and CDR2 YYEKEE (reference sequence). With V trimmed by 3 bases and J by 13 bases, 13 bases remained unmatched. CDR3 length: 14 residues. CDR3 DNA sequence: TGTGCCAGCAGCTACACACCAACAGGGGACTTTCAGCATTTT. This encodes CASSYTPTGDFQHF.

The rearrangement uses TRBV2 and TRBJ1-1, with 8 bases lining up with TRBD1. Losses at the gene ends were 4 bases for V and 4 bases for J; bases not matched to a gene: 8. This CDR3 contains 15 residues. CDR1 is SNHLY and CDR2 is FYNNEI in the germline V gene. The CDR3 protein is CASSGSRGLPTEAFF. In nucleotides, the CDR3 is TGTGCCAGCAGTGGCTCCAGGGGGCTCCCCACTGAAGCTTTCTTT. The full variable domain, with the rest looked up from reference TRBV2 and TRBJ1-1, is EPEVTQTPSHQVTQMGQEVILRCVPISNHLYFYWYRQILGQKVEFLVSFYNNEISEKSEIFDDQFSVERPDGSNFTLKIRSTKLEDSAMYFCASSGSRGLPTEAFFGQGTRLTVV.

The genes are TRBV6-5 and TRBJ1-1; perhaps TRBD1 as D (5 bases). V was trimmed by 6 bases and J by 4 bases, leaving 12 bases between them. The CDR3 consists of 13 residues. Per the germline V gene, CDR1 is MNHEY and CDR2 is SVGAGI. The CDR3 sequence is CASRQVGITEAFF. The CDR3 DNA follows: TGTGCCAGCAGACAGGTGGGGATCACTGAAGCTTTCTTT.

The rearrangement uses TRBV21-1 and TRBJ1-4; TRBD1, the table's D call, was not compared with the DNA. TRBV21-1 is a known pseudogene. This CDR3 has 16 residues. CDR3: CASSKAAGSTNEKLFF. The CDR3 region has the DNA TGTGCCAGCAGCAAAGCGGCAGGGTCAACTAATGAAAAACTGTTTTTT.

The chain employs TRBV30 and TRBJ1-2, with D possibly matching TRBD1 (6 bases). There are 12 residues in the CDR3. With 2 bases removed from V and 8 bases from J, the gap between germline ends came to 12 bases. The germline V gene encodes CDR1 GTSNPN and CDR2 SVGIG (reference sequence). CDR3 nucleotides: TGTGCCTGGAGTCCACAGGGCTGGGGCTACACCTTC. Protein sequence: CAWSPQGWGYTF.

Comments on this clone: The same CDR3 also results from other DNA sequences found in this sample. J is TRBJ1-6 and V is TRBV19, with 7 positions matching TRBD1. Trimming cost V 6 bases and J 0 bases; bases outside gene matches: 5. CDR1 is LNHDA, CDR2 SQIVND, per germline (reference sequence). The length of the CDR3 is 16 residues. The CDR3 here is CASRVGGRSYNSPLHF. DNA of the CDR3: TGTGCCAGTAGGGTAGGGGGCCGCTCCTATAATTCACCCCTCCACTTT.

This CDR3 reads CAISESGGGTEAFF. The DNA for the CDR3 is TGTGCCATCAGTGAGTCGGGGGGGGGAACTGAAGCTTTCTTT. The chain is built from TRBV10-3 and TRBJ1-1; possible D gene TRBD1, 5 bases. The CDR3 runs 14 residues. Germline CDR1 ENHRY, CDR2 SYGVKD. Trimming removed 0 bases at V and 5 bases at J, with 10 bases between.

This sequence joins TRBV6-5 and TRBJ1-1; weak D call: TRBD1 (5 bases). V was pared by 0 bases and J by 1 base, with 6 bases between. The CDR3 is made up of 14 amino acids. Germline CDR1 and CDR2: MNHEY and SVGAGI. CDR3 coding DNA: TGTGCCAGCAGTTACTCGGGGGGGAACACTGAAGCTTTCTTT. Its translation: CASSYSGGNTEAFF.